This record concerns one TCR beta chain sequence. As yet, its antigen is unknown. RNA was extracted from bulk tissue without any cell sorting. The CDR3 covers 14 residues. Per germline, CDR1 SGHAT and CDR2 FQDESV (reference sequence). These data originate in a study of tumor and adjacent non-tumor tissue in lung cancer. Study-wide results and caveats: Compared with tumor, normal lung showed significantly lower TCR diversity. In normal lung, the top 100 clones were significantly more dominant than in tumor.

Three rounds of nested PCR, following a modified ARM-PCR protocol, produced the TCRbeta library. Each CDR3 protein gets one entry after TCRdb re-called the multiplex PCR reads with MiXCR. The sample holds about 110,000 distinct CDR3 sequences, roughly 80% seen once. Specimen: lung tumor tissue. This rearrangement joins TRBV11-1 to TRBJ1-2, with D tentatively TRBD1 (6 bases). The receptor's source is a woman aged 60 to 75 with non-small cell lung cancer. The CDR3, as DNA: TGTGCATGCAGCTCACAGGGCCCACTCTATGGCTACACCTTC. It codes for CACSSQGPLYGYTF.